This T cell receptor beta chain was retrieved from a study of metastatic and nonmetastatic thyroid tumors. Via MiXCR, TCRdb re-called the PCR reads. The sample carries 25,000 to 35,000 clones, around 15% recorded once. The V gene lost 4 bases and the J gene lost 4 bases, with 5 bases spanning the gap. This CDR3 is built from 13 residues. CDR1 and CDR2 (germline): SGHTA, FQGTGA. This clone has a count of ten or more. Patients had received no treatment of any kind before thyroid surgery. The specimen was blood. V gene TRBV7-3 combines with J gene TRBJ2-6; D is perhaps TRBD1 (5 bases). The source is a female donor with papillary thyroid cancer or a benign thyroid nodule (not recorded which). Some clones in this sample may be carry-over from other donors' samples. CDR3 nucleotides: TGTGCCAGCAGCTACAGGGGGGCCAACGTCCTGACTTTC. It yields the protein CASSYRGANVLTF. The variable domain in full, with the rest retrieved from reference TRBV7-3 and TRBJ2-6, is GAGVSQTPSNKVTEKGKYVELRCDPISGHTALYWYRQSLGQGPEFLIYFQGTGAADDSGLPNDRFFAVRPEGSVSTLKIQRTERGDSAVYLCASSYRGANVLTFGAGSRLTVL.